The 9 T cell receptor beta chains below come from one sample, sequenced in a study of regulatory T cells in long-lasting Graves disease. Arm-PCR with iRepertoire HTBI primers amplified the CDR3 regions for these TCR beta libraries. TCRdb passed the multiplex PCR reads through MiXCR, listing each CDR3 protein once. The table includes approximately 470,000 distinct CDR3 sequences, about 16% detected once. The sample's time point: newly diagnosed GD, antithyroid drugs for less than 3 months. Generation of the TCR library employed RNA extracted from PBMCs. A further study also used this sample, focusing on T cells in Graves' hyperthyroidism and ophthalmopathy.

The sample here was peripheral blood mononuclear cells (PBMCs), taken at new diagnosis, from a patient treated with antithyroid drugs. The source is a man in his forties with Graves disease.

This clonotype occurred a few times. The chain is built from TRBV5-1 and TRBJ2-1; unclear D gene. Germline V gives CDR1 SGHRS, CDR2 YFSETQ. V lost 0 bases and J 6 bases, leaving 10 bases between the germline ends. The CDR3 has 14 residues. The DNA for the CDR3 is TGCGCCAGCAGCTTGGATTTCAAGATCAATGAGCAGTTCTTC. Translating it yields CASSLDFKINEQFF.

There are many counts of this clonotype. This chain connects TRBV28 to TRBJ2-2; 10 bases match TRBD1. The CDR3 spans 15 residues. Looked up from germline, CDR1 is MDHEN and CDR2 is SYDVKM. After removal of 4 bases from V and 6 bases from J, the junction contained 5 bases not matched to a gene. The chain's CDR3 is CASSSPGQGPGELFF. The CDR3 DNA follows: TGTGCCAGCAGTTCCCCGGGACAGGGGCCCGGGGAGCTGTTTTTT.

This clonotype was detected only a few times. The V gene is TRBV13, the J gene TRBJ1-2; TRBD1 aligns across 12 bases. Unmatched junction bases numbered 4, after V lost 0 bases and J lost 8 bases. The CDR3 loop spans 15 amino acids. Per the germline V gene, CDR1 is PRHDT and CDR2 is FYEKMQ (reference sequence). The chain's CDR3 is CASSLGRDRGPGYTF. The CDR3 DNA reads TGTGCCAGCAGCTTAGGCCGGGACAGGGGGCCCGGCTACACCTTC.

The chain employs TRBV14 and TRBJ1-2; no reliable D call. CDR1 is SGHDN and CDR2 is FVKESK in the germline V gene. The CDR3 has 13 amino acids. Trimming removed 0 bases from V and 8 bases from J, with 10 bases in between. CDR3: CASSQDWARGYTF. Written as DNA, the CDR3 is TGTGCCAGCAGCCAAGACTGGGCGCGGGGCTACACCTTC.

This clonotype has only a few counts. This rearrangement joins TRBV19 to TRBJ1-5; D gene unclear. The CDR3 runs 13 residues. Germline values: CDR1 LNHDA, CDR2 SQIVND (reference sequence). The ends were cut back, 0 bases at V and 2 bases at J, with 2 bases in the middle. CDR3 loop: CASSIDGNQPQHF. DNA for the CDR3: TGTGCCAGTAGTATAGATGGCAATCAGCCCCAGCATTTT.

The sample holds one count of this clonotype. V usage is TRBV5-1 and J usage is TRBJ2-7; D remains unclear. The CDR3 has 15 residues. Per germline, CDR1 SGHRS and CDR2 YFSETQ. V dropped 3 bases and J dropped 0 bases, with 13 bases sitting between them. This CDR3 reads CASSSTGTSSYEQYF. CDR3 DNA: TGCGCCAGCAGCTCAACTGGCACGAGCTCCTACGAGCAGTACTTC.

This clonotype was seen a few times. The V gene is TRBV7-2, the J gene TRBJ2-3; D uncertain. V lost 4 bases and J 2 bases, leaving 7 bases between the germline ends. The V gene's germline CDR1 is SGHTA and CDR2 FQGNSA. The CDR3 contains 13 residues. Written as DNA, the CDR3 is TGTGCCAGCAGCTCCTATACCACAGATACGCAGTATTTT. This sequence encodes CASSSYTTDTQYF.

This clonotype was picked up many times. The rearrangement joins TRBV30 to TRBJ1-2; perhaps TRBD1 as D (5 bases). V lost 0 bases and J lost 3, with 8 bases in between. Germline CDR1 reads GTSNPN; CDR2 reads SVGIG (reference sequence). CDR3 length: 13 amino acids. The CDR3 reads CAWSVQGYYGYTF. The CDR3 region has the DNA TGTGCCTGGAGTGTGCAGGGCTACTATGGCTACACCTTC. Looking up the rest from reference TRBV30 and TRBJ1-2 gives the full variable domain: SQTIHQWPATLVQPVGSPLSLECTVEGTSNPNLYWYRQAAGRGLQLLFYSVGIGQISSEVPQNLSASRPQDRQFILSSKKLLLSDSGFYLCAWSVQGYYGYTFGSGTRLTVV.

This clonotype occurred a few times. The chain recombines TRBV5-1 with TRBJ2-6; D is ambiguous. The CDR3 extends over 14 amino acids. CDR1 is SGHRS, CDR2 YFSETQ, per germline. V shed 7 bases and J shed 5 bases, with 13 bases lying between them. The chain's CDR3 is CASASLEWANVLTF. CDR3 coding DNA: TGCGCCAGCGCCTCTTTGGAGTGGGCCAACGTCCTGACTTTC. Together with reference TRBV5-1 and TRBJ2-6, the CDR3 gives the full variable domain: KAGVTQTPRYLIKTRGQQVTLSCSPISGHRSVSWYQQTPGQGLQFLFEYFSETQRNKGNFPGRFSGRQFSNSRSEMNVSTLELGDSALYLCASASLEWANVLTFGAGSRLTVL.